Presented here are 20 T cell receptor beta chains from one specimen sequenced in a study of blood T cell repertoires in COVID-19. Sequencing used immunoSEQ multiplex PCR; TCRdb keeps in-frame clones, though not all of them. The sample holds about 240,000 clones, 87% seen once. The sequenced sample was peripheral blood. The receptors shown here come from a man in his fifties or sixties who had recovered from COVID-19.

This rearrangement joins TRBV19 to TRBJ2-5, with 8 bases lining up with TRBD2. Per the germline V gene, CDR1 is LNHDA and CDR2 is SQIVND (reference sequence). The CDR3 runs 13 residues. The V and J ends lost 8 bases and 1 base, in that order; junction bases with no gene match: 3. CDR3 sequence: CASRAGAQETQYF. The DNA of the CDR3 is TGTGCCAGTCGAGCGGGGGCCCAAGAGACCCAGTACTTC. The entire variable domain, with the rest obtained from reference TRBV19 and TRBJ2-5, is as follows: DGGITQSPKYLFRKEGQNVTLSCEQNLNHDAMYWYRQDPGQGLRLIYYSQIVNDFQKGDIAEGYSVSREKKESFPLTVTSAQKNPTAFYLCASRAGAQETQYFGPGTRLLVL.

This rearrangement joins TRBV4-2 to TRBJ2-3; 9 nucleotides line up with TRBD2. The germline V gene encodes CDR1 LGHNA and CDR2 YNFKEQ. The CDR3 spans 16 residues. V lost 5 bases to trimming and J lost 1 base; unmatched junction nucleotides: 7. CDR3 in amino acids: CASSFSAGGRTDTQYF. The CDR3 DNA is TGTGCCAGCAGCTTTTCAGCGGGGGGCCGCACAGATACGCAGTATTTT.

The chain employs TRBV27 and TRBJ2-1; 7 nucleotides line up with TRBD1. Germline V gene data show CDR1 as MNHEY and CDR2 as SMNVEV (reference sequence). The CDR3 is 13 amino acids. V shed 6 bases, J shed 8 bases, and the junction held 7 bases outside the gene matches. Here the CDR3 reads CASSPGGGDEQFF. The CDR3 bases are TGTGCCAGCAGCCCAGGGGGTGGCGATGAGCAGTTCTTC.

The V and J genes are TRBV18 and TRBJ2-2, with unresolved D. CDR3 size: 15 residues. CDR1 is KGHSH and CDR2 is LQKENI in the germline V gene. The V end was cut by 2 bases, the J end by 0 bases, with 7 bases between. The CDR3 here is CASSPGLPNTGELFF. As DNA, the CDR3 is TGTGCCAGCTCACCAGGGCTCCCGAACACCGGGGAGCTGTTTTTT.

V is TRBV4-2 and J is TRBJ2-1; TRBD2 agrees at 12 bases. This CDR3 is built from 16 residues. V trimming: 0 bases; J trimming: 7 bases; junction bases outside the gene matches: 4. Germline lookup yields CDR1 LGHNA and CDR2 YNFKEQ. The DNA of the CDR3 is TGTGCCAGCAGCCAAGAGCTAGCGGGGGGGCGGAATGAGCAGTTCTTC. Translating it yields CASSQELAGGRNEQFF.

The gene calls are TRBV7-9 and TRBJ2-6; D perhaps matches TRBD1 (5 bases). The V end was cut by 1 base, the J end by 0 bases, with 10 bases between. Germline V lookup: CDR1 SEHNR, CDR2 FQNEAQ (reference sequence). This CDR3 spans 17 amino acids. The CDR3: CASSLGTLSSGANVLTF. CDR3 DNA: TGTGCCAGCAGCTTAGGGACACTGTCCTCTGGGGCCAACGTCCTGACTTTC.

The chain carries TRBV5-6 and TRBJ1-1; a weak D match, TRBD1 (5 bases). Germline values: CDR1 SGHDT, CDR2 YYEEEE. The CDR3 runs to 16 residues. V was shortened by 4 bases and J by 5 bases, with 21 bases between the two germline ends. CDR3 nucleotide sequence: TGTGCCAGCAGCCTAACCCCCAGGAGTCGGGGGACTGAAGCTTTCTTT. Translated: CASSLTPRSRGTEAFF.

The chain employs TRBV18 and TRBJ2-1; 10 bases map to TRBD2. Germline CDR1 reads KGHSH; CDR2 reads LQKENI. Trimming removed 2 bases from V and 9 bases from J; junction bases left unmatched: 7. This CDR3 is 15 amino acids long. The CDR3 DNA reads as TGTGCCAGCTCACCAGAAGCGGGGGGGCTTCCTGAGCAGTTCTTC. As protein: CASSPEAGGLPEQFF.

The J gene is TRBJ1-6, the V gene TRBV7-2, with 7 bases aligning to TRBD1. The CDR3 length is 16 residues. Germline loops: CDR1 SGHTA, CDR2 FQGNSA. V was clipped by 2 bases and J by 9 bases; unmatched bases: 10. The CDR3 coding sequence is TGTGCCAGCAGCTTAAGGGCAGGGGGGTTTTTTTCACCCCTCCACTTT. Protein: CASSLRAGGFFSPLHF.

This chain links TRBV29-1 with TRBJ2-2; 8 nucleotides agree with TRBD1. The CDR3 runs to 13 residues. Trimming at V came to 7 bases and at J to 2 bases, leaving 3 bases not matched to a gene. The V gene's germline CDR1 is SQVTM and CDR2 ANQGSEA. In DNA form, the CDR3 reads TGCAGCGGTGGGACAGGCAACACCGGGGAGCTGTTTTTT. Protein: CSGGTGNTGELFF.

This chain links TRBV11-3 with TRBJ1-2, with 8 positions matching TRBD1. Trimming removed 5 bases from V and 5 bases from J; junction bases left unmatched: 4. Germline CDR1 reads SGHNT; CDR2 reads YENEEA. The CDR3 runs to 13 residues. The CDR3 DNA reads TGTGCCAGCAGCCGCGGGACAGGTTATGGCTACACCTTC. This translates into CASSRGTGYGYTF.

This clone turned up a few times. V and J are TRBV14 and TRBJ1-2; D is perhaps TRBD1 (5 bases). Trimming removed 4 bases at V and 2 bases at J, with 14 bases between. This CDR3 comprises 15 residues. CDR1 is SGHDN and CDR2 is FVKESK in the germline V gene. The CDR3 DNA is TGTGCCAGCAGCCTTAGTAGGGGCAGCAACTATGGCTACACCTTC. It is translated as CASSLSRGSNYGYTF.

This sequence joins TRBV5-4 and TRBJ1-2, with D possibly being TRBD1 (6 bases). This CDR3 contains 15 residues. The germline CDR1 and CDR2 sequences are SGHNT and YYREEE (reference sequence). The V gene lost 4 bases and the J gene lost 8 bases, with 21 bases spanning the gap. CDR3 in DNA: TGTGCCAGCAGCGGGGGACACTTCCTTAGCCAGGGCTACACCTTC. This encodes CASSGGHFLSQGYTF.

V is TRBV6-1 and J is TRBJ2-3; 10 nucleotides match TRBD2. V shed 0 bases, J shed 2 bases, and the junction held 5 bases outside the gene matches. The CDR3 extends over 17 amino acids. Germline V gives CDR1 MNHNS, CDR2 SASEGT. Written as DNA, the CDR3 is TGTGCCAGCAGTGAAGCGCCTAGCGGGGGCTACACAGATACGCAGTATTTT. Its translation: CASSEAPSGGYTDTQYF.

The chain recombines TRBV11-2 with TRBJ2-3; 7 nucleotides align to TRBD2. With 5 bases clipped from V and 5 bases from J, the junction kept 10 bases outside the gene matches. The CDR3 is 15 residues long. Germline V gene data show CDR1 as SGHAT and CDR2 as FQNNGV. CDR3 DNA: TGTGCCAGCAGCCCCCGACTAGCTTACGGAGATACGCAGTATTTT. Translation gives CASSPRLAYGDTQYF.

This clone was found once. V gene TRBV3-1 (or the pseudogene TRBV3-2) combines with J gene TRBJ2-1; 7 bases fit TRBD1. The CDR3 has 14 amino acids. Germline V gene lookup returns CDR1 LGHDT and CDR2 YNNKEL (reference sequence). Trimming took 6 bases from V and 3 from J; bases not matched to a gene: 5. CDR3 nucleotide sequence: TGTGCCAGCAGTGACAGGGTACTCTACAATGAGCAGTTCTTC. This sequence encodes CASSDRVLYNEQFF.

J is TRBJ2-7 and V is TRBV5-1, with D hard to call. This CDR3 region has 12 residues. The germline CDR1 and CDR2 sequences are SGHRS and YFSETQ. V dropped 0 bases and J dropped 4 bases, with 5 bases sitting between them. CDR3 DNA sequence: TGCGCCAGCAGCTTGGTCGGTTACGAGCAGTACTTC. This encodes CASSLVGYEQYF. The variable domain in full, completed from reference TRBV5-1 and TRBJ2-7, reads KAGVTQTPRYLIKTRGQQVTLSCSPISGHRSVSWYQQTPGQGLQFLFEYFSETQRNKGNFPGRFSGRQFSNSRSEMNVSTLELGDSALYLCASSLVGYEQYFGPGTRLTVT.

This clone has only one observation. The chain has TRBV19 and TRBJ2-3; D unclear. CDR3 length: 14 amino acids. Germline lookup yields CDR1 LNHDA and CDR2 SQIVND (reference sequence). Deletions cut 6 bases from V and 3 bases from J, with 13 bases between. The CDR3 is CASSLARLTDTQYF. Written as DNA, the CDR3 is TGTGCCAGTAGCCTTGCGCGGTTGACAGATACGCAGTATTTT.

The chain is built from TRBV28 and TRBJ1-1; possible D gene TRBD1, 6 bases. This CDR3 spans 16 amino acids. V was trimmed by 2 bases and J by 0 bases, leaving 13 bases between them. Germline V lookup: CDR1 MDHEN, CDR2 SYDVKM. The CDR3 here is CASSLGGGAVNTEAFF. CDR3 DNA: TGTGCCAGCAGTTTAGGGGGGGGCGCAGTGAACACTGAAGCTTTCTTT.

V is TRBV7-2 and J is TRBJ2-5, with 8 bases lining up with TRBD1. Trimming removed 10 bases from V and 3 bases from J; junction bases left unmatched: 10. Looked up from germline, CDR1 is SGHTA and CDR2 is FQGNSA. The CDR3 has 14 amino acids. This CDR3 reads CATSRDRWEETQYF. In DNA, the CDR3 is TGTGCCACCTCCAGGGACAGGTGGGAAGAGACCCAGTACTTC.